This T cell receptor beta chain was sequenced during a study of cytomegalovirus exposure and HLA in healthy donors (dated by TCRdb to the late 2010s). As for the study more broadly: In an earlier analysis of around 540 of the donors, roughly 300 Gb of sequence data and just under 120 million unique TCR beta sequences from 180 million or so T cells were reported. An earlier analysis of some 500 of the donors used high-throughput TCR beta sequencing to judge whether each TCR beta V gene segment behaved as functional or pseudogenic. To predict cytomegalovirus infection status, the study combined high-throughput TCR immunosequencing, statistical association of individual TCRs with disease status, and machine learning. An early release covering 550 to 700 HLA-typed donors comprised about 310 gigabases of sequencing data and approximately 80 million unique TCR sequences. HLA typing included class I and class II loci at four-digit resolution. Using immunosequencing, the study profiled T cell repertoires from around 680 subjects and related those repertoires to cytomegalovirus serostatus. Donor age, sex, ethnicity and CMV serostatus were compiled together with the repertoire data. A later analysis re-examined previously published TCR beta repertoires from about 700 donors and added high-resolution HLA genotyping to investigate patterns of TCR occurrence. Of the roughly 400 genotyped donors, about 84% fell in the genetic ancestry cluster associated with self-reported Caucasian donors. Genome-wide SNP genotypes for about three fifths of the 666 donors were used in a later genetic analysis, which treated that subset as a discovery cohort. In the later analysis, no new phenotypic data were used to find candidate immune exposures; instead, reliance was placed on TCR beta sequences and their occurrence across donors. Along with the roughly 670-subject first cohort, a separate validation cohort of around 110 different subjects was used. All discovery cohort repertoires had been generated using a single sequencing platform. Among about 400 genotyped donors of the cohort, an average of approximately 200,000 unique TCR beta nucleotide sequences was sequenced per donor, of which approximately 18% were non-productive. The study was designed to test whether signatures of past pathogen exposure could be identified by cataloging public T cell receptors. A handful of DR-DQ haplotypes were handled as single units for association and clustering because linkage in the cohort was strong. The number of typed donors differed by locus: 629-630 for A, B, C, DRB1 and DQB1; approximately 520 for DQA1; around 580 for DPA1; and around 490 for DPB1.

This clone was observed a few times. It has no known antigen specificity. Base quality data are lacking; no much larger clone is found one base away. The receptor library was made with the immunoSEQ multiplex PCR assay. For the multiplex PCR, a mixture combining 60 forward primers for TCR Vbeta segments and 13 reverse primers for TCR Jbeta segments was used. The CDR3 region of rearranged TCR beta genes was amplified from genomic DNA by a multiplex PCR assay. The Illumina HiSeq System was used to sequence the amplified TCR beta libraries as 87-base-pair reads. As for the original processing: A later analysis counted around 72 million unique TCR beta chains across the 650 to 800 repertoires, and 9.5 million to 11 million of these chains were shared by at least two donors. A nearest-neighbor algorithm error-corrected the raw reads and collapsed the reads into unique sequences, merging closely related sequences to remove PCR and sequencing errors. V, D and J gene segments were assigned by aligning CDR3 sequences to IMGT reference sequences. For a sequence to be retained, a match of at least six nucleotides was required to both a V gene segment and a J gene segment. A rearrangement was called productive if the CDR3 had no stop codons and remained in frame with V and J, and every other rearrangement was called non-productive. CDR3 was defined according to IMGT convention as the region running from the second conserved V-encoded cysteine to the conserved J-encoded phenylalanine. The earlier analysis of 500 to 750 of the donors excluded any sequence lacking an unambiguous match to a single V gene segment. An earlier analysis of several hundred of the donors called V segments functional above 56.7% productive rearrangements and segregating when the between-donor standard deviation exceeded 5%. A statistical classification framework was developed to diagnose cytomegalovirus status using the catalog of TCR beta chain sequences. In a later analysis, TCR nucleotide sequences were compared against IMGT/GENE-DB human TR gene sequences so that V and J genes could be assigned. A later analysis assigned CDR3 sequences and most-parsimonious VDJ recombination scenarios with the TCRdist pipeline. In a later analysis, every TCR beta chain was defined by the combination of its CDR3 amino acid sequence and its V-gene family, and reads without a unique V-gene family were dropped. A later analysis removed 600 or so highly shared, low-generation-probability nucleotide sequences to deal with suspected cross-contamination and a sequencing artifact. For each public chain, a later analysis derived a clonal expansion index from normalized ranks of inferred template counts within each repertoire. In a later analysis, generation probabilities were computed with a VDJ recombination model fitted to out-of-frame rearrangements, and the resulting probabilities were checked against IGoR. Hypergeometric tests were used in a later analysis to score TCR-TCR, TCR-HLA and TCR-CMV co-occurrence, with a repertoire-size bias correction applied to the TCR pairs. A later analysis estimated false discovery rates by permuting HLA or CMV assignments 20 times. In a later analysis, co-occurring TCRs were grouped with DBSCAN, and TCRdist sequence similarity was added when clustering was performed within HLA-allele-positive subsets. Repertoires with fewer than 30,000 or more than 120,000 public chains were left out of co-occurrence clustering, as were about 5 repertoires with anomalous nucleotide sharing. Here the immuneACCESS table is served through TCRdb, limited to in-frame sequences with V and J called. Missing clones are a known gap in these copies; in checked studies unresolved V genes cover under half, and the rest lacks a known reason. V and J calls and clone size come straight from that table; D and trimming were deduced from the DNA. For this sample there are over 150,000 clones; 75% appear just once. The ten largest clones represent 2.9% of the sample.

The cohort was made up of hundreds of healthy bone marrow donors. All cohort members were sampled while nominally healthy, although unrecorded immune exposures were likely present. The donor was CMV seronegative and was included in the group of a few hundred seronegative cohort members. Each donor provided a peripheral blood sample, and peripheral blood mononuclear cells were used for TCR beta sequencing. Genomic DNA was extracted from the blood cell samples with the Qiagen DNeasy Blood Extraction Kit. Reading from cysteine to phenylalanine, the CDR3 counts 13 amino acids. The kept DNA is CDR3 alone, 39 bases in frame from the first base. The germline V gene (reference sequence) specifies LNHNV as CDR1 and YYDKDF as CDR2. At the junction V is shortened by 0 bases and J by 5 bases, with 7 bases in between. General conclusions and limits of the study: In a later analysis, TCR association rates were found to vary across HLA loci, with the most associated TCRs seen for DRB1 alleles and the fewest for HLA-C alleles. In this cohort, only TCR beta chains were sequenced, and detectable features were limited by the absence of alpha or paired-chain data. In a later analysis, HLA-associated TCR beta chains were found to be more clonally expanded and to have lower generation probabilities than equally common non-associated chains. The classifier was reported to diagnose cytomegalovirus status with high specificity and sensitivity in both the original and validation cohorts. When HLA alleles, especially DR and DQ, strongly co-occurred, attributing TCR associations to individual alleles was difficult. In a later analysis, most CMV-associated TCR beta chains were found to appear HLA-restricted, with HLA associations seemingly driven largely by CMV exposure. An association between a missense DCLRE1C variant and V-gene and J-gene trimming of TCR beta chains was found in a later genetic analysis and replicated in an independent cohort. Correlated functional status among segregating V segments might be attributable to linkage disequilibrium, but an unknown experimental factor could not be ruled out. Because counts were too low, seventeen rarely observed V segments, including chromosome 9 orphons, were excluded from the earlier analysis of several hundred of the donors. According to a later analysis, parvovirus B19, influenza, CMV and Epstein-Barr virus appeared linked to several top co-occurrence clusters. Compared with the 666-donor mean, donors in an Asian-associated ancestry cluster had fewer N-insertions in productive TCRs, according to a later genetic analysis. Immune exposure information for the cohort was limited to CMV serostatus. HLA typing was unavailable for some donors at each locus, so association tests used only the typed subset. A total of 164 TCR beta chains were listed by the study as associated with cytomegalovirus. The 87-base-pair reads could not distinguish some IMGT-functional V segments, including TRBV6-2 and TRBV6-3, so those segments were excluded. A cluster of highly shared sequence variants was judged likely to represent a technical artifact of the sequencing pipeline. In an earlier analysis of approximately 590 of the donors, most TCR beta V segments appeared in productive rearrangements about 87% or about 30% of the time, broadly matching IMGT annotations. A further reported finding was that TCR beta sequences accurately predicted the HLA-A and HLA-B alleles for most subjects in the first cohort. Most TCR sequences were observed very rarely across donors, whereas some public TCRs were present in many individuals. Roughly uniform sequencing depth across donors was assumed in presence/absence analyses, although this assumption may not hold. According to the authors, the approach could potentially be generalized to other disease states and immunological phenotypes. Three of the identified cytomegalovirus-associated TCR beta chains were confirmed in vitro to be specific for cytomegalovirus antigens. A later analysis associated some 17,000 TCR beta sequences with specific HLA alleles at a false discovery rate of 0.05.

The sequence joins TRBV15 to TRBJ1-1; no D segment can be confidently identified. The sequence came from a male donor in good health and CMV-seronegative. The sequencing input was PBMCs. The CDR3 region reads CATSREAGTEAFF. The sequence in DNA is TGTGCCACCAGCAGAGAGGCGGGAACTGAAGCTTTCTTT.